This paragraph reports one T cell receptor beta chain. Its specificity is unknown. Being one base from a much bigger clone, this may be a read error. This record belongs to a study of identical twins. Overall study results and limits: Excess twin sharing in beta out-of-frame sequences was weaker. Carriage of fewer insertions was seen in abundant cord blood beta clonotypes, whereas memory repertoires showed none.

CDR3 length: 18 residues. CDR1 and CDR2 from the germline V gene are SGHTA and FQGNSA. Template switching (which added a universal primer site) was used, and cDNA carried unique molecular identifiers. TCRdb reprocessed the 5' RACE reads via MiXCR and lists one record per CDR3 protein. This sample carries 1.5 million to 2 million distinct CDR3 sequences, around a third of them seen once, and the ten largest clones take 0.25% to 0.3%. The rearrangement joins TRBV7-2 to TRBJ1-6; 8 bases map to TRBD1. This sequence was found in a newborn girl in good health. The sample taken for sequencing was cord blood. In DNA form, the CDR3 reads TGTGCCAGCAGCTTAATGGGACAGGCGAGCTCCTATAATTCACCCCCCCACTTT. Translation: CASSLMGQASSYNSPPHF.